The table lists the clone carrying this T cell receptor beta chain with a count of one. This sample stems from a study of technical replicates of blood from several donors. The table came from immunoSEQ multiplex PCR; TCRdb's copy has only in-frame clones and leaves some out. The sample lists 70,000 to 95,000 clones; 95% to 98% were seen once. The source material was T cells isolated from PBMCs. The origin of this receptor is a human donor in good health.

The CDR3 DNA reads TGTGCCAGCAGCTTCGGAGGGGAGGGAGAGACCCAGTACTTC. Residues: CASSFGGEGETQYF. This chain links TRBV13 with TRBJ2-5, with 7 nucleotides matching TRBD2. This CDR3 has 14 residues. Per the germline V gene, CDR1 is PRHDT and CDR2 is FYEKMQ (reference sequence). V trimming: 3 bases; J trimming: 4 bases; junction bases outside the gene matches: 5. The variable domain in full, with the rest retrieved from reference TRBV13 and TRBJ2-5, is AAGVIQSPRHLIKEKRETATLKCYPIPRHDTVYWYQQGPGQDPQFLISFYEKMQSDKGSIPDRFSAQQFSDYHSELNMSSLELGDSALYFCASSFGGEGETQYFGPGTRLLVL.